The clone carrying this T cell receptor beta chain has just a few counts. V lost 1 base to trimming and J lost 0 bases, with 10 bases between them. This CDR3 is 16 amino acids long. Germline CDR1 is SGHRS and CDR2 is YFSETQ. These data come from a study of control samples from healthy donors and cancer patients. Data came from immunoSEQ multiplex PCR; TCRdb stores just in-frame clones and leaves some out. The data show 150,000 to 200,000 clones, with just over 85% seen just once and roughly 5.3% held by the top ten. The chain has TRBV5-1 and TRBJ2-2; D possibly corresponds to TRBD1 (5 bases). This TCR was recovered from a woman aged 25 to 39 in good health. Sequencing was done on a sample of blood. Here the CDR3 reads CASSLIQGTNTGELFF. As DNA, the CDR3 is TGCGCCAGCAGCTTGATTCAGGGCACGAACACCGGGGAGCTGTTTTTT.